Sequencing of this T cell receptor beta chain was carried out in a study of OX40 agonist ivuxolimab in advanced cancers. Overall study context: A male proportion of over 75% was recorded, with mean age around 60 years and range about 23 to 80. Partial responses were achieved by three patients: one hepatocellular carcinoma, two cutaneous melanoma. Study-level findings and limits: Near-lowest levels of clonal expansion characterized partial responders at 0.1-3.0 mg/kg.

Researchers took blood at baseline, on cycle 4 day 1, and on cycle 7 day 1. Using immunoSEQ multiplex PCR, the repertoire was profiled, and TCRdb retains in-frame clones only, with some absent. The data hold some 77,000 clones, with more than 70% observed a single time. In regard to this clone: Its antigen remains unknown.

Trimming cost V 1 base and J 3 bases, with 5 bases left between them. The germline V gene encodes CDR1 SGHNT and CDR2 YYREEE (reference sequence). This CDR3 is 14 amino acids long. The rearrangement links TRBV5-4 to TRBJ1-6; no clear D. This specimen consisted of CD4+ or CD8+ T cells sorted from blood, obtained in a trial of the OX40 agonist ivuxolimab. The receptor was isolated from an adult with an advanced solid tumor such as melanoma, head and neck, liver or kidney cancer. The CDR3 DNA sequence: TGTGCCAGCAGCTTGACCGGCTATAATTCACCCCTCCACTTT. Translating it yields CASSLTGYNSPLHF.